These 5 T cell receptor beta chains were all obtained from the same sample, sequenced in a study of T cell changes during pregnancy in multiple sclerosis. Libraries were prepared by immunoSEQ multiplex PCR; TCRdb keeps only in-frame clonotypes and omits some of them. The table has some 96,000 clones, roughly 90% seen once. The specimen was peripheral blood, collected after pregnancy. The source is a female donor with multiple sclerosis, enrolled in a pregnancy study.

This chain connects TRBV7-8 to TRBJ1-1; 8 bases align to TRBD1. Looked up from germline, CDR1 is SGHVS and CDR2 is FQNEAQ. CDR3 size: 14 residues. The trim removed 1 base at V and 7 bases at J, leaving 5 bases unmatched. Written as DNA, the CDR3 is TGTGCCAGCAGCTTAGATTACAGGGGGAGTGAAGCTTTCTTT. It translates to CASSLDYRGSEAFF.

The V gene is TRBV28, the J gene TRBJ1-2; possibly TRBD1 for D (6 bases). CDR1 MDHEN and CDR2 SYDVKM come from the germline V gene. The CDR3 extends over 14 amino acids. V shed 2 bases and J shed 8 bases, with 15 bases lying between them. The CDR3 DNA reads as TGTGCCAGCAGTTTAGCCCGAGTGGGGGCGGGCTACACCTTC. Amino acid sequence: CASSLARVGAGYTF.

This CDR3 is CAWSPTAYNEQFF. DNA for the CDR3: TGTGCCTGGAGCCCAACTGCCTACAATGAGCAGTTCTTC. The rearrangement uses TRBV30 and TRBJ2-1; D remains ambiguous. Deletions cut 3 bases from V and 2 bases from J, with 8 bases between. Germline V gene lookup returns CDR1 GTSNPN and CDR2 SVGIG (reference sequence). This CDR3 region has 13 residues.

The gene calls are TRBV4-3 and TRBJ2-7; 9 nucleotides match TRBD1. The CDR3 totals 17 residues. After removal of 0 bases from V and 4 bases from J, the junction contained 10 bases not matched to a gene. Per germline, CDR1 LGHNA and CDR2 YSLEER. The CDR3 region is CASSQDSGDRDPYEQYF. The CDR3 bases are TGCGCCAGCAGCCAAGATTCAGGGGACAGGGATCCGTACGAGCAGTACTTC.

This clone was observed a single time. V usage is TRBV9 and J usage is TRBJ2-3, with TRBD2 identical over 8 bases. The CDR3 has 16 amino acids. CDR1 is SGDLS, CDR2 YYNGEE, per germline. The V segment lost 3 bases and the J segment 1 base; nucleotides outside the gene matches: 7. The CDR3 bases are TGTGCCAGCAGCGGGGCGGGAGGACCGGGCACAGATACGCAGTATTTT. Translating gives CASSGAGGPGTDTQYF.